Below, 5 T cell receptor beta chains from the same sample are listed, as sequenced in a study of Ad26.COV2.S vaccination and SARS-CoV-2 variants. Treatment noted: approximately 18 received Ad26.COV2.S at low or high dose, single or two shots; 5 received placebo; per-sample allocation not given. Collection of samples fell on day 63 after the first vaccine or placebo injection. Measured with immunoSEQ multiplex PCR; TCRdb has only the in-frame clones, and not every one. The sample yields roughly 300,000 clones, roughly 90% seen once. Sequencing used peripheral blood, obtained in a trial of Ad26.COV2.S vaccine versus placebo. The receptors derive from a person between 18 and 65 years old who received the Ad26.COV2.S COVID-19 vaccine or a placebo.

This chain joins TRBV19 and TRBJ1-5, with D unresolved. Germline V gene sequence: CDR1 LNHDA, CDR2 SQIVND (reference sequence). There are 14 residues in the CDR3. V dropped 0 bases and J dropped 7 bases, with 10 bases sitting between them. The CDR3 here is CASSIDRQGQPQHF. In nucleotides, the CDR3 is TGTGCCAGTAGTATAGACAGGCAAGGGCAGCCCCAGCATTTT.

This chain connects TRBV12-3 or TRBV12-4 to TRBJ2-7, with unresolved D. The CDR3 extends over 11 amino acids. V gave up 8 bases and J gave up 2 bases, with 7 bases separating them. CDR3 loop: CASAGTYEQYF. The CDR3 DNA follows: TGTGCCAGCGCCGGAACCTACGAGCAGTACTTC.

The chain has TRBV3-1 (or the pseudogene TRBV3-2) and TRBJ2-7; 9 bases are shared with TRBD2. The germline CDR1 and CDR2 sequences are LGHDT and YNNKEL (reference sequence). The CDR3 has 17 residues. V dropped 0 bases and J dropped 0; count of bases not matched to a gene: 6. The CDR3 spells CASSQDLRGGASYEQYF. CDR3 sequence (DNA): TGTGCCAGCAGCCAAGATCTGCGGGGGGGCGCCTCCTACGAGCAGTACTTC.

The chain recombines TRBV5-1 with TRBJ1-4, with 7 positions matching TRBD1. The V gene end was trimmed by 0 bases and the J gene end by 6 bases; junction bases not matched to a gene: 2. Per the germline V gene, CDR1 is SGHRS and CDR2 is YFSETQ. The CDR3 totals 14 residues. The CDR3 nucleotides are TGCGCCAGCAGCTTGGAGGGGGCAGATGAAAAACTGTTTTTT. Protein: CASSLEGADEKLFF.

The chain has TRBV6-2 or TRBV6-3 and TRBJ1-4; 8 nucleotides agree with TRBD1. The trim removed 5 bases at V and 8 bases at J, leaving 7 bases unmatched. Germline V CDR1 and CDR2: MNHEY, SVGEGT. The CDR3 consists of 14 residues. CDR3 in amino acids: CASSDRGREEKLFF. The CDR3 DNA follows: TGTGCCAGCAGTGACAGGGGAAGGGAGGAAAAACTGTTTTTT.